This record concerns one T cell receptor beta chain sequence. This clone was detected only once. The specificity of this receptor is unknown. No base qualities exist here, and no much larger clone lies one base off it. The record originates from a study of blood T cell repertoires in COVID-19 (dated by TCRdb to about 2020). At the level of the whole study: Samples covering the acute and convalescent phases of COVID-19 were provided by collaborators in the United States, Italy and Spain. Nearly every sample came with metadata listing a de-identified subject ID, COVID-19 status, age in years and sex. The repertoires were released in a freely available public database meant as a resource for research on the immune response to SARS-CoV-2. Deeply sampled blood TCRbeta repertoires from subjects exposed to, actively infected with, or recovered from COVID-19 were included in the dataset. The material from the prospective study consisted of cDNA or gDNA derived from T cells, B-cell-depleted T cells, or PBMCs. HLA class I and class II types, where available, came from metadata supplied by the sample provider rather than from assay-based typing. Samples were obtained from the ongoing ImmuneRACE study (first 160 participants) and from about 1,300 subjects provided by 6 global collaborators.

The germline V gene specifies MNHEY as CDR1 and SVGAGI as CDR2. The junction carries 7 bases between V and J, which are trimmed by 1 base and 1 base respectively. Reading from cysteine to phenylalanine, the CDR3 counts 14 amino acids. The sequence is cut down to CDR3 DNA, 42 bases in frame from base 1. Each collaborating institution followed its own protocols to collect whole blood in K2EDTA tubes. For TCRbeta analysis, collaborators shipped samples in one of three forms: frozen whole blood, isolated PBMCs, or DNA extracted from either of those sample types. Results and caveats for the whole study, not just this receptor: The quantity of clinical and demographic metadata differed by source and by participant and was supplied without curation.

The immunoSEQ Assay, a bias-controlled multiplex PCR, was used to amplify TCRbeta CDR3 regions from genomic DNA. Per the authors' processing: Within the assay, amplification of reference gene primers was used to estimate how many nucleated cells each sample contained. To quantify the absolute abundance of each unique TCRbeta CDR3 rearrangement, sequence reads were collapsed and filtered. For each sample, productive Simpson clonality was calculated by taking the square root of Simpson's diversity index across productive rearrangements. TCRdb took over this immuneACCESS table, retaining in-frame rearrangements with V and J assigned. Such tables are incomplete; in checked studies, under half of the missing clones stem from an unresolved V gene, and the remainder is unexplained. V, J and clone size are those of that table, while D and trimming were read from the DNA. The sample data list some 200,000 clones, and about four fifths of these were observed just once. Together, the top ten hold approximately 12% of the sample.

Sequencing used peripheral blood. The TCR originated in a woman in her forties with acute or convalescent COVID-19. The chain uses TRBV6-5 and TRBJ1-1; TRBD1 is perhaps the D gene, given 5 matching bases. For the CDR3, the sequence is CASSYLGQNTEAFF. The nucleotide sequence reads TGTGCCAGCAGTTACTTAGGACAGAACACTGAAGCTTTCTTT.